This is a list of T cell receptor beta chains from one sample in a study of beta chain features in type 1 diabetes. Profiled with immunoSEQ multiplex PCR; TCRdb holds only in-frame clones, not every one. In the table there are 300,000 or so clones, 8% of which are singletons. The source material was central memory CD4+ T cells from blood. These receptors were obtained from a woman between 18 and 30 years old in good health. Both conserved end residues are part of each CDR3. The D gene is left open where the match is weak. Part of the rows lack a size; the others show once, few, many or a class for expanded clones.

V	J	size	D	CDR3	DNA
TRBV5-1	TRBJ2-3	few	-	CASSSGRSSDSGATDTQYF	TGCGCCAGCAGCTCCGGACGGTCCTCCGATTCAGGGGCCACAGATACGCAGTATTTT
TRBV28	TRBJ2-7	few	-	CASSLGGYEQYF	TGTGCCAGCAGTTTAGGGGGCTACGAGCAGTACTTC
TRBV27	TRBJ1-5	few	-	CASSLWGTGNQPQHF	TGTGCCAGCAGTTTGTGGGGAACGGGCAATCAGCCCCAGCATTTT
TRBV27	TRBJ2-3	few	-	CASRPGRQFVAQYF	TGTGCCAGCAGGCCGGGGAGGCAGTTTGTGGCGCAGTATTTT
TRBV28	TRBJ2-7	-	-	CASRNPPRDEQYF	TGTGCCAGCAGGAACCCCCCCAGGGACGAGCAGTACTTC
TRBV4-2	TRBJ1-2	-	-	CASSQDRQSNYGYTF	TGTGCCAGCAGCCAAGATAGACAGTCTAACTATGGCTACACCTTC
TRBV13	TRBJ2-5	-	-	CASSLGLGAQETQYF	TGTGCCAGCAGCTTAGGCTTGGGGGCCCAAGAGACCCAGTACTTC
TRBV5-6	TRBJ2-1	-	-	CASSFLSAENEQFF	TGTGCCAGCAGCTTTCTGTCGGCGGAGAATGAGCAGTTCTTC
TRBV27	TRBJ2-1	-	TRBD2	CASSLRAGGLGGYNEQFF	TGTGCCAGCAGTTTACGAGCGGGAGGTCTAGGGGGCTACAATGAGCAGTTCTTC
TRBV28	TRBJ2-2	few	-	CASIGANTGELFF	TGTGCCAGCATTGGGGCGAACACCGGGGAGCTGTTTTTT
TRBV4-2	TRBJ2-1	many	-	CASSQVSGSNEQFF	TGTGCCAGCAGCCAAGTTAGTGGCAGCAATGAGCAGTTCTTC
TRBV4-2	TRBJ1-4	few	-	CASSQDGGVGNEKLFF	TGTGCCAGCAGCCAAGACGGGGGCGTGGGTAATGAAAAACTGTTTTTT
TRBV20-1	TRBJ2-3	-	-	CSAGVTDTQYF	TGCAGTGCTGGAGTCACAGATACGCAGTATTTT
TRBV5-4	TRBJ2-4	-	TRBD2	CASSREAVKNIQYF	TGTGCCAGCAGCCGGGAGGCGGTCAAAAACATTCAGTACTTC
TRBV6-9	TRBJ2-7	-	TRBD2	CASSFVRRAGYPYEQYF	TGTGCCAGCAGTTTCGTCCGAAGAGCGGGGTACCCCTACGAGCAGTACTTC
TRBV9	TRBJ2-5	-	-	CASSVAEGETQYF	TGTGCCAGCAGCGTAGCAGAAGGGGAGACCCAGTACTTC
TRBV10-3	TRBJ2-3	few	TRBD2	CAISERGLLKAGSDTQYF	TGTGCCATCAGTGAGAGAGGCCTACTAAAAGCGGGATCAGATACGCAGTATTTT
TRBV27	TRBJ2-1	few	-	CASSLKGGLRADEQFF	TGTGCCAGCAGTTTAAAAGGTGGCCTAAGAGCGGATGAGCAGTTCTTC
TRBV29-1	TRBJ2-5	-	-	CSVDGIGQETQYF	TGCAGCGTTGACGGGATAGGGCAAGAGACCCAGTACTTC
TRBV7-2	TRBJ2-5	few	-	CASSGGGVQETQYF	TGTGCCAGCAGCGGGGGCGGGGTCCAAGAGACCCAGTACTTC
TRBV6-6	TRBJ2-3	many	TRBD1	CASTDRGTDTQYF	TGTGCCAGCACGGACAGGGGAACAGATACGCAGTATTTT
TRBV10-3	TRBJ2-7	-	TRBD1	CAIGGTGVYEQYF	TGTGCCATCGGGGGGACAGGAGTCTACGAGCAGTACTTC
TRBV28	TRBJ2-7	many	-	CASSLAHYEQYF	TGTGCCAGCAGTTTAGCTCACTACGAGCAGTACTTC
TRBV29-1	TRBJ2-5	-	-	CNARGFQETQYF	TGCAACGCTAGAGGATTCCAAGAGACCCAGTACTTC
TRBV27	TRBJ2-3	few	TRBD2	CATGLAGTDTQYF	TGTGCCACCGGACTAGCGGGCACAGATACGCAGTATTTT